Below are 5 T cell receptor beta chains sequenced from a single sample in a study of T cell repertoires and Cas9 in healthy adults. TCRdb's table, derived via immunoSEQ multiplex PCR, lists solely in-frame clones and lacks some. The profile shows tens of thousands of clones, more than 80% of them singletons. Material: CD4+ effector T cells (CD127+, CD25-, CD137-, CD154-) from PBMCs; culture status not recorded. All receptors derive from a human donor in good health.

The V call is TRBV11-2, the J call TRBJ2-5, with 8 nucleotides matching TRBD2. This CDR3 has 16 residues. V gave up 5 bases and J gave up 1 base; unmatched junction bases: 9. Germline V CDR1 and CDR2: SGHAT, FQNNGV. CDR3 loop: CASSQELSGGQETQYF. The CDR3 DNA reads TGTGCCAGCAGCCAGGAGTTAAGCGGGGGCCAAGAGACCCAGTACTTC.

The chain couples TRBV5-5 to TRBJ1-2; D gene uncertain. V was clipped by 3 bases and J by 5 bases, with 11 bases between them. The CDR3 is 13 amino acids. Germline V gene data show CDR1 as SGHKS and CDR2 as YYEKEE (reference sequence). The CDR3 protein is CASSSWDLYGYTF. Written as DNA, the CDR3 is TGTGCCAGCAGCTCGTGGGATCTTTATGGCTACACCTTC.

V gene TRBV4-1 combines with J gene TRBJ2-7; tentatively, D is TRBD2 (6 bases). This CDR3 region has 14 residues. Germline V CDR1 and CDR2: MGHRA, YSYEKL. The V gene lost 3 bases and the J gene lost 6 bases, with 15 bases spanning the gap. The chain's CDR3 is CASSHPGEGLEQYF. CDR3 nucleotides: TGCGCCAGCAGCCACCCGGGAGAGGGGCTCGAGCAGTACTTC.

The chain links TRBV6-5 to TRBJ1-1, with 7 bases identical to TRBD1. After removal of 8 bases from V and 0 bases from J, the junction contained 6 bases not matched to a gene. This CDR3 has 14 residues. CDR1 is MNHEY and CDR2 is SVGAGI in the germline V gene. CDR3: CASGRTGLNTEAFF. The CDR3 bases are TGTGCCAGCGGGAGGACAGGTTTGAACACTGAAGCTTTCTTT.

This sequence joins TRBV6-1 and TRBJ2-5, with D unclear. The CDR3 has 14 amino acids. CDR1 is MNHNS and CDR2 is SASEGT in the germline V gene. V lost 6 bases and J lost 9, with 20 bases in between. CDR3 amino acids: CASRVTPHGKAQYF. The DNA for the CDR3 is TGTGCCAGCAGGGTTACGCCGCACGGAAAGGCCCAGTACTTC.